A single sample gave rise to the 3 T cell receptor beta chains below, sequenced in a study of cytomegalovirus exposure and HLA in healthy donors. PCR employed 60 Vbeta and 13 Jbeta primers. The protocol was immunoSEQ multiplex PCR, while the TCRdb copy is restricted to in-frame clones and leaves out a portion. Found here are hundreds of thousands of clones, about 74% of them singletons; the top ten hold less than 20%. The sample comprised PBMCs. The receptors shown here come from a man aged 35-49 years in good health and CMV-seronegative.

The V gene is TRBV5-1, the J gene TRBJ2-5, with 8 positions matching TRBD1. After removal of 0 bases from V and 2 bases from J, the junction contained 3 bases not matched to a gene. The length of the CDR3 is 15 residues. The germline CDR1 and CDR2 sequences are SGHRS and YFSETQ. CDR3 bases: TGCGCCAGCAGCTTGGTGGGACAGGATCAAGAGACCCAGTACTTC. Translated, it gives CASSLVGQDQETQYF.

This clone was detected only a few times. The chain couples TRBV7-2 to TRBJ1-5; the D gene is possibly TRBD1 (6 bases). Germline values: CDR1 SGHTA, CDR2 FQGNSA. The CDR3 totals 17 residues. Trimming took off 5 bases at V and 2 bases at J, with 19 bases between the two ends. CDR3 loop: CASSPQGPNFGNQPQHF. The CDR3 DNA is TGTGCCAGCAGCCCACAGGGTCCCAATTTTGGCAATCAGCCCCAGCATTTT.

The chain couples TRBV18 to TRBJ2-2; D might be TRBD2 (6 bases). Trimming stripped 1 base from V and 7 bases from J, with 16 bases between. The CDR3 is 16 residues long. Germline CDR1 is KGHSH and CDR2 is LQKENI. This CDR3 reads CASSPLADYKGGELFF. CDR3 nucleotide sequence: TGTGCCAGCTCACCACTAGCGGACTACAAAGGCGGGGAGCTGTTTTTT.